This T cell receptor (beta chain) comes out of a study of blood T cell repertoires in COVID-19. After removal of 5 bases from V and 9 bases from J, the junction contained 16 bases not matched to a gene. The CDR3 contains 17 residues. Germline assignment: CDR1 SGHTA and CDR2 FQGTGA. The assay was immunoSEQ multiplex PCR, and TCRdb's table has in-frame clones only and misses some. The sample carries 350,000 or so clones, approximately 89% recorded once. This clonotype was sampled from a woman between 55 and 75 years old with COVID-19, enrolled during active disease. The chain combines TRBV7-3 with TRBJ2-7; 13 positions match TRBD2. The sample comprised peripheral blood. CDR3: CASSPQAPGLAGNGQYF. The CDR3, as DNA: TGTGCCAGCAGCCCCCAGGCACCGGGACTAGCGGGGAACGGGCAGTACTTC.